This is a list of T cell receptor beta chains from one sample in a study of T cell responses to AZD1222 COVID-19 vaccine. Clones were read by immunoSEQ multiplex PCR, and TCRdb kept only the in-frame ones, dropping some. The sample records about 97,000 clones, 90% being singletons. The material sequenced was peripheral blood, taken on day 0 of AZD1222 vaccination. The receptors come from an adult in good health. Each CDR3 is given with its conserved first and last residue. Each record gives: D gene, clone size, V gene, J gene, CDR3 protein, CDR3 DNA. D genes are given only for firm matches. The size field is filled for only some rows; it gives once, few, many or a size class.

d_gene: .; abundance: .; v_gene: TRBV12-3/TRBV12-4; j_gene: TRBJ1-5; CDR3aa: CASSPRNQPQHF; CDR3nt: TGTGCCAGCAGTCCCCGGAATCAGCCCCAGCATTTT
d_gene: .; abundance: few; v_gene: TRBV5-4; j_gene: TRBJ1-6; CDR3aa: CASSLEPGNSPLHF; CDR3nt: TGTGCCAGCAGCTTGGAACCAGGGAATTCACCCCTCCACTTT
d_gene: .; abundance: .; v_gene: TRBV7-8; j_gene: TRBJ1-1; CDR3aa: CASSLAVRDTEAFF; CDR3nt: TGTGCCAGCAGCTTAGCGGTTCGAGACACTGAAGCTTTCTTT
d_gene: .; abundance: .; v_gene: TRBV7-9; j_gene: TRBJ2-3; CDR3aa: CASSLGLIGTQYF; CDR3nt: TGTGCCAGCAGCTTAGGGCTAATAGGTACGCAGTATTTT
d_gene: .; abundance: few; v_gene: TRBV5-1; j_gene: TRBJ2-1; CDR3aa: CASSLDPNNEQFF; CDR3nt: TGCGCCAGCAGCTTGGATCCAAACAATGAGCAGTTCTTC
d_gene: TRBD2; abundance: .; v_gene: TRBV28; j_gene: TRBJ2-7; CDR3aa: CASRTSGGLREQYF; CDR3nt: TGTGCCAGCAGGACTAGCGGGGGCTTACGAGAGCAGTACTTC
d_gene: .; abundance: .; v_gene: TRBV28; j_gene: TRBJ2-7; CDR3aa: CASSFSPQAPGKREQYF; CDR3nt: TGTGCCAGCAGTTTTTCCCCCCAGGCGCCGGGAAAGAGGGAGCAGTACTTC
d_gene: .; abundance: .; v_gene: TRBV9; j_gene: TRBJ1-5; CDR3aa: CASSVEPTTNQPQHF; CDR3nt: TGTGCCAGCAGCGTAGAGCCAACAACTAATCAGCCCCAGCATTTT
d_gene: .; abundance: once; v_gene: TRBV15; j_gene: TRBJ1-3; CDR3aa: CATSLDGTSGNTIYF; CDR3nt: TGTGCCACCAGCTTGGACGGGACCTCTGGAAACACCATATATTTT
d_gene: TRBD1; abundance: .; v_gene: TRBV5-4; j_gene: TRBJ1-4; CDR3aa: CASSLDGTGDEKLFF; CDR3nt: TGTGCCAGCAGCTTGGATGGGACAGGGGATGAAAAACTGTTTTTT
d_gene: .; abundance: .; v_gene: TRBV24-1; j_gene: TRBJ2-1; CDR3aa: CATIARKDEQFF; CDR3nt: TGTGCCACCATCGCACGGAAGGATGAGCAGTTCTTC
d_gene: .; abundance: .; v_gene: TRBV28; j_gene: TRBJ1-3; CDR3aa: CASSLDLGTIYF; CDR3nt: TGTGCCAGCAGTTTAGACCTAGGCACCATATATTTT
d_gene: .; abundance: .; v_gene: TRBV28; j_gene: TRBJ1-1; CDR3aa: CASYGSWDTEAFF; CDR3nt: TGTGCCAGCTACGGATCCTGGGACACTGAAGCTTTCTTT
d_gene: .; abundance: .; v_gene: TRBV5-1; j_gene: TRBJ2-2; CDR3aa: CASSHGNKRAGELFF; CDR3nt: TGCGCCAGCAGCCACGGGAATAAGCGAGCCGGGGAGCTGTTTTTT
d_gene: TRBD1; abundance: .; v_gene: TRBV5-1; j_gene: TRBJ1-2; CDR3aa: CASSLRLTGDGYTF; CDR3nt: TGCGCCAGCAGCTTGAGGCTCACAGGGGATGGCTACACCTTC
d_gene: TRBD2; abundance: .; v_gene: TRBV15; j_gene: TRBJ2-5; CDR3aa: CATSRNNGRRETQYF; CDR3nt: TGTGCCACCAGCAGGAACAACGGGAGGCGAGAGACCCAGTACTTC
d_gene: .; abundance: few; v_gene: TRBV27; j_gene: TRBJ2-1; CDR3aa: CASSSLGLMGNYEQFF; CDR3nt: TGTGCCAGCAGTTCCTTGGGGCTTATGGGTAACTATGAGCAGTTCTTC
d_gene: .; abundance: .; v_gene: TRBV5-1; j_gene: TRBJ1-3; CDR3aa: CASSFGGAGNTIYF; CDR3nt: TGCGCCAGCAGCTTCGGGGGAGCAGGAAACACCATATATTTT
d_gene: .; abundance: .; v_gene: TRBV5-1; j_gene: TRBJ2-7; CDR3aa: CASRDGSYEQYF; CDR3nt: TGCGCCTCCCGGGACGGATCCTACGAGCAGTACTTC
d_gene: .; abundance: .; v_gene: TRBV4-2; j_gene: TRBJ2-2; CDR3aa: CASSHGRNTGELFF; CDR3nt: TGTGCCAGCAGCCACGGTAGGAACACCGGGGAGCTGTTTTTT
d_gene: .; abundance: .; v_gene: TRBV2; j_gene: TRBJ1-4; CDR3aa: CASKQDPEGYEKLFF; CDR3nt: TGTGCCAGCAAACAGGACCCAGAAGGCTATGAAAAACTGTTTTTT
d_gene: TRBD1; abundance: once; v_gene: TRBV5-5; j_gene: TRBJ2-3; CDR3aa: CASSPGDRSYTDTQYF; CDR3nt: TGTGCCAGCAGCCCCGGGGACAGGAGTTACACAGATACGCAGTATTTT
d_gene: .; abundance: .; v_gene: TRBV27; j_gene: TRBJ1-2; CDR3aa: CASSPHPVHGYTF; CDR3nt: TGTGCCAGCAGTCCCCATCCCGTCCATGGCTACACCTTC
d_gene: TRBD1; abundance: .; v_gene: TRBV7-9; j_gene: TRBJ1-6; CDR3aa: CASTYSGGYSPLHF; CDR3nt: TGTGCCAGCACGTACTCAGGGGGCTATTCACCCCTCCACTTT
d_gene: .; abundance: .; v_gene: TRBV19; j_gene: TRBJ1-2; CDR3aa: CASSVRDSTFPNYGYTF; CDR3nt: TGTGCCAGTAGTGTCCGAGACAGTACATTTCCTAACTATGGCTACACCTTC
d_gene: TRBD1; abundance: .; v_gene: TRBV6-5; j_gene: TRBJ2-7; CDR3aa: CASNEGQYYEQYF; CDR3nt: TGTGCCAGCAACGAGGGACAGTACTACGAGCAGTACTTC
d_gene: .; abundance: .; v_gene: TRBV27; j_gene: TRBJ2-5; CDR3aa: CASSLSVGNQETQYF; CDR3nt: TGTGCCAGCAGTTTATCAGTTGGGAATCAAGAGACCCAGTACTTC
d_gene: TRBD2; abundance: .; v_gene: TRBV2; j_gene: TRBJ2-1; CDR3aa: CASSGERDYHSGGQFF; CDR3nt: TGTGCCAGCAGCGGAGAAAGGGACTACCACTCAGGTGGGCAGTTCTTC
d_gene: .; abundance: .; v_gene: TRBV29-1; j_gene: TRBJ1-1; CDR3aa: CSVVRLLNTEAFF; CDR3nt: TGCAGCGTTGTCCGTTTACTGAACACTGAAGCTTTCTTT
d_gene: .; abundance: .; v_gene: TRBV6-5; j_gene: TRBJ1-6; CDR3aa: CASILGGGGDSPLHF; CDR3nt: TGTGCCAGCATCTTAGGGGGTGGCGGGGATTCACCCCTCCACTTT
d_gene: .; abundance: .; v_gene: TRBV5-4; j_gene: TRBJ2-5; CDR3aa: CASSLGGGGQETQYF; CDR3nt: TGTGCCAGCAGCTTGGGGGGAGGGGGACAAGAGACCCAGTACTTC
d_gene: .; abundance: .; v_gene: TRBV7-9; j_gene: TRBJ2-7; CDR3aa: CASSPRGGYEQYF; CDR3nt: TGTGCCAGCAGCCCTCGAGGGGGCTACGAGCAGTACTTC
d_gene: .; abundance: .; v_gene: TRBV4-1; j_gene: TRBJ2-3; CDR3aa: CASSSNADTQYF; CDR3nt: TGCGCCAGCAGCTCCAACGCAGATACGCAGTATTTT
d_gene: .; abundance: .; v_gene: TRBV20-1; j_gene: TRBJ2-2; CDR3aa: CSASPGITGELFF; CDR3nt: TGCAGTGCTAGTCCGGGGATCACCGGGGAGCTGTTTTTT
d_gene: .; abundance: .; v_gene: TRBV5-6; j_gene: TRBJ1-3; CDR3aa: CASSSGISGNTIYF; CDR3nt: TGTGCCAGCAGTTCAGGGATCTCTGGAAACACCATATATTTT
d_gene: TRBD2; abundance: .; v_gene: TRBV7-9; j_gene: TRBJ2-7; CDR3aa: CASSWEGFNEQYF; CDR3nt: TGTGCCAGCAGCTGGGAGGGTTTCAACGAGCAGTACTTC
d_gene: .; abundance: .; v_gene: TRBV2; j_gene: TRBJ2-7; CDR3aa: CASSERGGAYEQYF; CDR3nt: TGTGCCAGCAGTGAAAGGGGGGGTGCCTACGAGCAGTACTTC
d_gene: TRBD1; abundance: .; v_gene: TRBV4-1; j_gene: TRBJ2-5; CDR3aa: CASSQERTGTRAQYF; CDR3nt: TGCGCCAGCAGCCAAGAGAGGACAGGAACCAGGGCCCAGTACTTC
d_gene: .; abundance: .; v_gene: TRBV2; j_gene: TRBJ1-1; CDR3aa: CASSGPGVAEAFF; CDR3nt: TGTGCCAGCAGTGGTCCAGGGGTCGCTGAAGCTTTCTTT
d_gene: .; abundance: .; v_gene: TRBV27; j_gene: TRBJ1-1; CDR3aa: CASSPPARTEAFF; CDR3nt: TGTGCCAGCAGTCCCCCCGCGCGTACTGAAGCTTTCTTT